Presented here are 10 T cell receptor beta chains from one specimen sequenced in a study of shared clonotypes between healthy human individuals. The protocol was immunoSEQ multiplex PCR, while the TCRdb copy is restricted to in-frame clones and leaves out a portion. The sample consists of hundreds of thousands of clones, 77% of them appearing once. Sequencing input: PBMCs. The receptor set was obtained from a woman aged 40 to 50 in good health. Some clones in this sample may be carry-over from other donors' samples.

The chain joins TRBV7-2 to TRBJ2-1, with 8 bases fitting TRBD2. The CDR3 sequence is 15 residues long. The germline CDR1 and CDR2 sequences are SGHTA and FQGNSA. V gave up 1 base and J gave up 6 bases; unmatched junction bases: 5. The CDR3 sequence is CASSLEKRELNEQFF. The CDR3, as DNA: TGTGCCAGCAGCTTAGAGAAGCGGGAGCTCAATGAGCAGTTCTTC.

The chain is built from TRBV28 and TRBJ2-7, with D tentatively TRBD2 (6 bases). V was shortened by 7 bases and J by 4 bases, with 11 bases between the two germline ends. From germline, CDR1 is MDHEN and CDR2 SYDVKM. There are 12 residues in the CDR3. The CDR3 protein is CASTPGTYEQYF. In DNA, the CDR3 is TGTGCCAGCACCCCGGGGACTTACGAGCAGTACTTC.

This clone occurred once. The chain recombines TRBV7-2 with TRBJ2-7; possibly TRBD1 or TRBD2 for D (7 bases each). Germline CDR1 is SGHTA and CDR2 is FQGNSA. V shed 4 bases and J shed 5 bases, with 18 bases lying between them. CDR3 length: 15 residues. The CDR3 region has the DNA TGTGCCAGCAGCTACCGGGGAGGGGGCATCAACGAGCAGTACTTC. It yields the protein CASSYRGGGINEQYF.

Of note for this clone: Other nucleotide sequences in the sample specify the same CDR3. J is TRBJ2-1 and V is TRBV18; D is unclear. V dropped 1 base and J dropped 5 bases, with 3 bases sitting between them. Germline V CDR1 and CDR2: KGHSH, LQKENI. CDR3 length: 12 amino acids. The CDR3 bases are TGTGCCAGCTCACCACGTGACAATGAGCAGTTCTTC. Translating gives CASSPRDNEQFF.

This chain uses TRBV28 with TRBJ1-4, with unresolved D. V was pared by 3 bases and J by 0 bases, with 11 bases between. CDR1 and CDR2 from the germline V gene are MDHEN and SYDVKM. This CDR3 is 16 amino acids long. CDR3 sequence (DNA): TGTGCCAGCAGTTTGGGCCACCTTGCAACTAATGAAAAACTGTTTTTT. As protein: CASSLGHLATNEKLFF.

The chain joins TRBV18 to TRBJ1-1, with D possibly being TRBD1 (6 bases). CDR3 length equals 13 residues. Germline CDR1 KGHSH, CDR2 LQKENI. The V end lost 6 bases, the J end lost 4 bases, and 12 bases lay between the germline ends. The CDR3 loop is CASSSGVGTEAFF. As DNA, the CDR3 is TGTGCCAGCTCGTCAGGGGTGGGCACTGAAGCTTTCTTT. Variable domain in full (rest from reference TRBV18 and TRBJ1-1): NAGVMQNPRHLVRRRGQEARLRCSPMKGHSHVYWYRQLPEEGLKFMVYLQKENIIDESGMPKERFSAEFPKEGPSILRIQQVVRGDSAAYFCASSSGVGTEAFFGQGTRLTVV.

The table lists this clone with many counts. The chain recombines TRBV27 with TRBJ1-1, with TRBD1 identical over 8 bases. This CDR3 comprises 13 residues. The germline V gene has CDR1 MNHEY and CDR2 SMNVEV (reference sequence). V was pared by 7 bases and J by 6 bases, with 7 bases of the junction left unmatched. DNA for the CDR3: TGTGCCAGCAAACCCGGGACAGGTCCTGAAGCTTTCTTT. This codes for CASKPGTGPEAFF.

V usage is TRBV28 and J usage is TRBJ1-3; tentatively, D is TRBD1 (6 bases). The CDR3 has 15 amino acids. Germline V gives CDR1 MDHEN, CDR2 SYDVKM. V lost 2 bases and J lost 4, with 12 bases in between. The CDR3 is CASSLDTGYGNTIYF. The CDR3 DNA reads as TGTGCCAGCAGTTTAGACACAGGGTACGGAAACACCATATATTTT.

The chain combines TRBV28 with TRBJ1-1, with 7 bases matching TRBD1. J was trimmed by 3 bases and V by 6 bases; bases with no gene match: 4. The length of the CDR3 is 13 residues. Germline V gene lookup returns CDR1 MDHEN and CDR2 SYDVKM. The CDR3: CASRSQGYTEAFF. The CDR3 bases are TGTGCCAGCAGATCACAGGGGTACACTGAAGCTTTCTTT.

This clone was detected many times. The CDR3 reads CSVGDAGNTIYF. The CDR3 bases are TGCAGCGTTGGGGACGCTGGAAACACCATATATTTT. The V call is TRBV29-1, the J call TRBJ1-3, with D possibly matching TRBD1 (5 bases). V was trimmed by 4 bases and J by 2 bases, leaving 6 bases between them. Germline assignment: CDR1 SQVTM and CDR2 ANQGSEA. This CDR3 has 12 amino acids.